The 12 T cell receptor beta chains below all came from one sample that was sequenced in a study of tumor-infiltrating lymphocytes in primary liver carcinoma (dated by TCRdb to 2016 to 2017). RNA from unsorted whole blood was extracted with TRIzol reagent, and germline DNA was obtained with the DNeasy Blood & Tissue kit. For sequencing, an Illumina HiSeq 2500 was employed. A constant-region primer and ProtoScript II reverse transcriptase were used to reverse-transcribe TCRbeta-specific cDNA from 500 ng total RNA. Construction of the TCRbeta libraries relied on three nested rounds of multiplex PCR, following a slightly modified ARM-PCR procedure. Each of the first two PCR rounds ran for around 10 cycles using multiplex TRBV1-TRBV30 forward primers together with a Cbeta reverse primer. TCRdb reran the public reads through fastp at Q25 and MiXCR, keeping productive beta chains. One record per CDR3 amino acid sequence lists the most common genes and DNA. The table for this sample lists 150,000 to 200,000 distinct CDR3 sequences; 50% to 75% of them were counted only once. Together, the top ten hold roughly 76% of the sample.

Source material: peripheral blood. Every receptor here comes from a man aged 35-49 years with primary liver carcinoma and hepatitis B virus infection.

About this clonotype: Because the CDR3 is missing its conserved closing phenylalanine or tryptophan, this is likely a read error. The limits of the CDR3 on the DNA are not certain, so only TCRdb's listed CDR3 is given. V and J are TRBV25-1 and TRBJ1-1; TRBD1 was called by the table and not checked on the DNA. CDR1 is MGHDK and CDR2 is SYGVNS in the germline V gene. The CDR3 length is 10 residues, termini included. Here the CDR3 reads CASSRQPLSL.

The chain links TRBV11-2 to TRBJ2-5; 12 positions match TRBD2. Per germline, CDR1 SGHAT and CDR2 FQNNGV. Trimming cost V 6 bases and J 9 bases; bases outside gene matches: 14. The CDR3 sequence is 16 residues long. This CDR3 reads CASSPASGRAIKAQYF. The CDR3 bases are TGTGCCAGCAGTCCAGCTAGCGGGAGGGCCATAAAGGCCCAGTACTTC.

The chain uses TRBV28 and TRBJ1-2; D unclear. CDR1 is MDHEN, CDR2 SYDVKM, per germline. The CDR3 spans 11 residues. V was trimmed by 10 bases and J by 4 bases, leaving 10 bases between them. CDR3 residues: CANRRIYGYTF. CDR3 coding DNA: TGTGCCAATAGACGGATCTATGGCTACACCTTC.

In this sample, this clonotype turned up a few times. The chain links TRBV30 to TRBJ2-3; no definite D call. Germline V CDR1 and CDR2: GTSNPN, SVGIG (reference sequence). This CDR3 region has 11 residues. V gave up 4 bases and J gave up 4 bases, with 6 bases separating them. For the CDR3, the DNA is TGTGCCTGGAATAGGGCAGATACGCAGTATTTT. Its translation is CAWNRADTQYF.

Here the CDR3 DNA reads TGTGCCTCCTCGGACAGGGTGTATGGCTACACCTTC. This encodes CASSDRVYGYTF. The chain couples TRBV6-6 to TRBJ1-2, with 8 bases identical to TRBD1. The CDR3 length is 12 residues. The germline V gene encodes CDR1 MNHNY and CDR2 SVGAGI (reference sequence). The J segment lost 5 bases and the V segment lost 11 bases, leaving 7 bases of the junction unmatched.

In the case of this clonotype: Because the CDR3 is missing its conserved closing phenylalanine or tryptophan, this is likely a read error. The V gene is TRBV6-1, the J gene TRBJ2-2, with D maybe TRBD2 (6 bases). This CDR3 is built from 12 residues. Germline CDR1 MNHNS, CDR2 SASEGT. V shed 7 bases and J shed 6 bases, with 9 bases lying between them. In DNA form, the CDR3 reads TGTGCCAGCACGGGAGTCCCCGGGGAGCTGTTTTCT. This sequence encodes CASTGVPGELFS.

Details on this clonotype: The junction departs from the called germline gene at one end, perhaps through a read error. The chain recombines TRBV11-2 with TRBJ2-5; 9 nucleotides line up with TRBD1. There are 15 residues in the CDR3. Germline CDR1 is SGHAT and CDR2 is FQNNGV. The CDR3 sequence is CASSFLGQGIETQYF. The CDR3 region has the DNA TGTGCCAGCAGCTTCCTCGGACAGGGGATAGAGACTCAGTACTTT.

A word on this clonotype: The junction differs from germline at one of its ends, possibly a read error. This chain joins TRBV12-3 or TRBV12-4 and TRBJ2-7; TRBD1 matches at 7 bases. The CDR3 totals 15 residues. CDR3 sequence (DNA): TGTGCCAACAGTTTAGGGGCCGACAGGGCCTACGAGCAGTACTTC. Encoded protein: CANSLGADRAYEQYF.

The chain couples TRBV30 to TRBJ2-7; 8 bases match TRBD1. The CDR3 sequence is 13 residues long. Germline values: CDR1 GTSNPN, CDR2 SVGIG (reference sequence). The V gene end was trimmed by 5 bases and the J gene end by 3 bases; junction bases not matched to a gene: 6. CDR3 DNA: TGTGCCTGGGACAGGGGAATTGACTACGAGCAGTACTTC. Translating it yields CAWDRGIDYEQYF.

The genes are TRBV12-3 or TRBV12-4 and TRBJ2-2; no clear D gene. The CDR3 has 15 residues. V was pared by 2 bases and J by 1 base, with 8 bases between. The CDR3 bases are TGTGCCAGCAGTTTAAGAGTGGAGAACACCGGGGAGCTGTTTTTT. Protein product: CASSLRVENTGELFF.

The chain is built from TRBV29-1 and TRBJ2-5, with TRBD2 as a possible D gene (6 bases). Germline values: CDR1 SQVTM, CDR2 ANQGSEA. The germline V and J ends were trimmed by 7 bases and 3 bases, with 12 bases remaining between them. The CDR3 has 12 residues. The CDR3 is CSAASAEETQYF. CDR3 nucleotides: TGCAGCGCTGCTAGCGCAGAAGAGACCCAGTACTTC.

Comment on this clonotype: This clone may be a read error of a much larger clone one base away. The V gene is TRBV4-2, the J gene TRBJ2-1; no clear D. With 3 bases removed from V and 9 bases from J, the gap between germline ends came to 12 bases. Germline V gene sequence: CDR1 LGHNA, CDR2 YNFKEQ. This CDR3 comprises 13 residues. The CDR3 region is CASSHEGPPEQFF. CDR3 nucleotide sequence: TGTGCCAGCAGCCATGAAGGTCCTCCTGAGCAGTTCTTC.